One and the same sample provided the 12 T cell receptor beta chains below, sequenced in a study of patients and donors after allogeneic stem cell transplantation. Each CDR3 protein gets one entry after TCRdb re-called the RT-PCR reads with MiXCR. The repertoire holds 800,000 to 1,000,000 distinct CDR3 sequences, with under 20% as singletons. The sequencing sample was made of blood, either unsorted or a sorted T cell fraction (not recorded which). The receptor set was obtained from a human donor who was either an allogeneic HSCT recipient or a stem cell or donor lymphocyte infusion donor (not recorded which). It is not recorded whose cells these are; they may come from a transplant donor.

The chain uses TRBV10-3 and TRBJ2-7; 11 bases agree with TRBD2. From germline, CDR1 is ENHRY and CDR2 SYGVKD. The CDR3 loop spans 15 amino acids. The J segment lost 6 bases and the V segment lost 5 bases, leaving 9 bases of the junction unmatched. CDR3 bases: TGTGCCATCAGTCACTCGACTAGCGGGGTCGGCGAGCAGTACTTC. It encodes CAISHSTSGVGEQYF.

In this sample, this clonotype turned up once. The chain employs TRBV11-1 and TRBJ1-4; 9 nucleotides agree with TRBD1. The CDR3 spans 18 residues. V was pared by 4 bases and J by 5 bases, with 14 bases of the junction left unmatched. Germline CDR1 and CDR2: SGHAT and FQDESV (reference sequence). This CDR3 reads CASSSVQGARGLNEKLFF. DNA for the CDR3: TGTGCCAGCAGCTCGGTACAGGGGGCCCGCGGTTTAAATGAAAAACTGTTTTTT.

As DNA, the CDR3 is TGCGCCAGCAGCCAAGATACAGGGGATCTCGGACAGCCCCAGCATTTT. This gives the protein CASSQDTGDLGQPQHF. This chain joins TRBV4-3 and TRBJ1-5; 7 nucleotides match TRBD1. Germline lookup yields CDR1 LGHNA and CDR2 YSLEER. The CDR3 spans 16 residues. V gave up 0 bases and J gave up 7 bases; unmatched junction bases: 9.

This clonotype came up many times. J is TRBJ1-1 and V is TRBV29-1, with 7 bases that match TRBD1. This CDR3 spans 13 amino acids. Per the germline V gene, CDR1 is SQVTM and CDR2 is ANQGSEA. V was pared by 6 bases and J by 3 bases, with 7 bases of the junction left unmatched. The CDR3 DNA sequence: TGCAGCGTGGACAGGAGGTGGGACACTGAAGCTTTCTTT. Residues: CSVDRRWDTEAFF.

This clonotype was seen ten or more times. This chain links TRBV20-1 with TRBJ1-2; tentatively, D is TRBD1 (6 bases). Germline V gene lookup returns CDR1 DFQATT and CDR2 SNEGSKA (reference sequence). With 3 bases removed from V and 4 bases from J, the gap between germline ends came to 9 bases. The CDR3 sequence is 12 residues long. The CDR3 loop reads CSASRQVYGYTF. The CDR3 nucleotides are TGCAGTGCTAGTAGACAGGTCTATGGCTACACCTTC.

This clonotype was counted a few times. The chain has TRBV29-1 and TRBJ1-1; D gene uncertain. Germline V lookup: CDR1 SQVTM, CDR2 ANQGSEA. The CDR3 extends over 13 amino acids. The V and J ends lost 7 bases and 7 bases respectively, with 19 bases between them. The CDR3 DNA sequence: TGCAGCGCTGAGGGAGACGACGGAATTGAAGCTTTCTTT. Translating it yields CSAEGDDGIEAFF.

At least ten counts were recorded for this clonotype. The chain recombines TRBV12-3 or TRBV12-4 with TRBJ2-7; D is unclear. Trimming took off 6 bases at V and 5 bases at J, with 11 bases between the two ends. The CDR3 sequence is 12 residues long. The CDR3 region has the DNA TGTGCCAGCAGCCAAACAAGGAACGAGCAGTACTTC. Its translation: CASSQTRNEQYF.

This rearrangement joins TRBV5-1 to TRBJ2-4, with 13 bases identical to TRBD2. After removal of 2 bases from V and 0 bases from J, the junction contained 8 bases not matched to a gene. Germline values: CDR1 SGHRS, CDR2 YFSETQ. CDR3 length: 19 amino acids. CDR3 loop: CASSFTGTSGNLAKNIQYF. The DNA for the CDR3 is TGCGCCAGCAGCTTCACCGGGACTAGCGGGAACCTAGCCAAAAACATTCAGTACTTC.

This clonotype was observed a few times. The chain couples TRBV6-1 to TRBJ1-1; 7 bases are shared with TRBD1. The CDR3 contains 16 residues. Germline values: CDR1 MNHNS, CDR2 SASEGT. V shed 8 bases, J shed 3 bases, and the junction held 15 bases outside the gene matches. The CDR3 bases are TGTGCCAGCCGGGAAGAGGGGGCGGTTTGGGACACTGAAGCTTTCTTT. Its translation is CASREEGAVWDTEAFF.

In this sample, this clonotype turned up a few times. This chain connects TRBV6-5 to TRBJ1-1; possible D gene TRBD1, 5 bases. The CDR3 has 15 amino acids. The V end lost 4 bases, the J end lost 1 base, and 13 bases lay between the germline ends. Germline V CDR1 and CDR2: MNHEY, SVGAGI. In nucleotides, the CDR3 is TGTGCCAGCAGTTCCCGGGGACGGAGGAACACTGAAGCTTTCTTT. Encoded protein: CASSSRGRRNTEAFF.

The genes are TRBV20-1 and TRBJ2-7; 10 bases are a match to TRBD1. This CDR3 region has 14 residues. V gave up 6 bases and J gave up 2 bases; unmatched junction bases: 7. The germline CDR1 and CDR2 sequences are DFQATT and SNEGSKA (reference sequence). CDR3 sequence: CSARRDRGPYEQYF. For the CDR3, the DNA is TGCAGTGCCCGTCGGGACAGGGGACCCTACGAGCAGTACTTC.

This clonotype was detected only a few times. The rearrangement joins TRBV6-2 or TRBV6-3 to TRBJ2-7, with TRBD2 matching 8 bases. Per the germline V gene, CDR1 is MNHEY and CDR2 is SVGEGT. The CDR3 covers 15 residues. V shed 2 bases and J 3 bases; nucleotides not matched to a gene: 6. The CDR3 here is CASSYPSGGFYEQYF. In DNA, the CDR3 is TGTGCCAGCAGTTACCCCAGCGGGGGTTTCTACGAGCAGTACTTC.